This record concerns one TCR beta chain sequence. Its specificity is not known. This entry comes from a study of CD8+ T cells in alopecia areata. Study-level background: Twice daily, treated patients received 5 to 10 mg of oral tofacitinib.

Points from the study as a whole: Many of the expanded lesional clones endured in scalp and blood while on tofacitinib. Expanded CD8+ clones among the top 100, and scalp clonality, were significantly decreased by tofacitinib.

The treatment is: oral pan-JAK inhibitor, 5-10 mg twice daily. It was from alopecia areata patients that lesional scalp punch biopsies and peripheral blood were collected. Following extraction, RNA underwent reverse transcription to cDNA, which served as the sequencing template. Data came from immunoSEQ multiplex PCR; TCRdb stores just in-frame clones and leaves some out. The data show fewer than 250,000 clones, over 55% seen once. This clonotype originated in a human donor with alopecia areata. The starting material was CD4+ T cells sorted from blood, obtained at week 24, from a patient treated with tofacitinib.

The CDR3 DNA follows: TGCAGCGTTGAAGATCTTCAGGGGAGCTCTGGGGCCAACGTCCTGACTTTC. This gives the protein CSVEDLQGSSGANVLTF. This chain links TRBV29-1 with TRBJ2-6; D perhaps matches TRBD1 (6 bases). Trimming shortened V by 0 bases and J by 0 bases, and 12 bases separated the two germline ends. Germline assignment: CDR1 SQVTM and CDR2 ANQGSEA. This CDR3 comprises 17 residues.